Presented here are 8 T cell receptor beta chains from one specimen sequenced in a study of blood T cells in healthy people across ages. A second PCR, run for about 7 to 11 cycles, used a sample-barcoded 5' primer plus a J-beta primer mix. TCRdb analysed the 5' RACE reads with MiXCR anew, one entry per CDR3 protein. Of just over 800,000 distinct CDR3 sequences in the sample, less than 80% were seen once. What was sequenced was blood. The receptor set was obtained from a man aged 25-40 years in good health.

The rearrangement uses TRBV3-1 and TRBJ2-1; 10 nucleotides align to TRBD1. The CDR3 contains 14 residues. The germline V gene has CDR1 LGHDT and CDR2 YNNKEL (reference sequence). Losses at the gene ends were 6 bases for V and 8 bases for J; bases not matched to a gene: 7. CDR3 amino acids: CASRPGQGIDEQFF. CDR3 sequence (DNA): TGTGCCAGCAGACCGGGACAGGGGATTGATGAGCAGTTCTTC.

For the CDR3, the DNA is TGTGCCAGCACACCCCGTTTCACAGATACGCAGTATTTT. Encoded protein: CASTPRFTDTQYF. This rearrangement joins TRBV6-5 to TRBJ2-3; no clear D gene. The V gene lost 7 bases and the J gene lost 2 bases, with 10 bases spanning the gap. This CDR3 comprises 13 residues. Germline V gene lookup returns CDR1 MNHEY and CDR2 SVGAGI.

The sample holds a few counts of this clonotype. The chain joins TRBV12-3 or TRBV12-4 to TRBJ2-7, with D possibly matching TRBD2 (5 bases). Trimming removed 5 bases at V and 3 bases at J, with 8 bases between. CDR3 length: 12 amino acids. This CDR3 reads CASSPGIYEQYF. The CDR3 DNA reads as TGTGCCAGCAGTCCCGGGATCTACGAGCAGTACTTC.

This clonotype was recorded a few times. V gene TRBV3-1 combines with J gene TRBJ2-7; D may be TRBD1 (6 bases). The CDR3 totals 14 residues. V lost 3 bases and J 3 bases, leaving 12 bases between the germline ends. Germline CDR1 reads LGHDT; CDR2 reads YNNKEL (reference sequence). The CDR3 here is CASSQDSISYEQYF. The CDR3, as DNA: TGTGCCAGCAGCCAGGACAGTATTAGCTACGAGCAGTACTTC.

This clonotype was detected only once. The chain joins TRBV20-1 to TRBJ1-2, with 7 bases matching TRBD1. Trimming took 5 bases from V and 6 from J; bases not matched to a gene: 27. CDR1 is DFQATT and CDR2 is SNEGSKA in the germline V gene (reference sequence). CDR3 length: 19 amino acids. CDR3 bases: TGCAGTGCTTTTCCCGAGGGAGGTCTGGGACAGATAATGAGGAATGGCTACACCTTC. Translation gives CSAFPEGGLGQIMRNGYTF.

CDR3 in amino acids: CASSQYRATYNEQFF. The DNA for the CDR3 is TGCGCCAGCAGCCAGTACAGGGCAACCTACAATGAGCAGTTCTTC. V gene TRBV4-3 combines with J gene TRBJ2-1, with D possibly matching TRBD1 (6 bases). This CDR3 comprises 15 residues. V was cut by 3 bases and J by 2 bases, with 11 bases left in between. The germline CDR1 and CDR2 sequences are LGHNA and YSLEER.

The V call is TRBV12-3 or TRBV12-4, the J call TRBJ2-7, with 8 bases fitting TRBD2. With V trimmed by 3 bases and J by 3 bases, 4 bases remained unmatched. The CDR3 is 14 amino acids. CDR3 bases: TGTGCCAGCAGTTTCGTTAGCGGGGACTACGAGCAGTACTTC. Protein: CASSFVSGDYEQYF.

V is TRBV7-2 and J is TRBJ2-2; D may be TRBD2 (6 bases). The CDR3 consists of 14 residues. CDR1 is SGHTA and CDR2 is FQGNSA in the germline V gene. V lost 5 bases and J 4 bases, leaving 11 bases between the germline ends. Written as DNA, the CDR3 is TGTGCCAGCAGCGAGGGACTTGGCACCGGGGAGCTGTTTTTT. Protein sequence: CASSEGLGTGELFF.